This T cell receptor beta chain was profiled in a study of blood T cell repertoires in COVID-19. Overall study context: Nucleic acid was either cDNA or gDNA, and it came from T cells, B-cell-depleted T cells, or PBMCs.

This clone appeared a single time. The protocol was immunoSEQ multiplex PCR, while the TCRdb copy is restricted to in-frame clones and leaves out a portion. The data show under 300,000 clones, with 75% to 90% seen just once and around 2.9% held by the top ten. CDR1 is MNHEY, CDR2 SVGEGT, per germline. CDR3 length: 15 amino acids. Trimming cost V 6 bases and J 6 bases, with 20 bases left between them. The chain employs TRBV6-2 or TRBV6-3 and TRBJ2-5, with D possibly matching TRBD1 (6 bases). Sample: peripheral blood. The sequence was obtained from a woman aged 25-40 years with active or convalescent COVID-19. The CDR3 region has the DNA TGTGCCAGCAGCAAAATTACAGGGTTCGTAAAGACCCAGTACTTC. Translated, it gives CASSKITGFVKTQYF.